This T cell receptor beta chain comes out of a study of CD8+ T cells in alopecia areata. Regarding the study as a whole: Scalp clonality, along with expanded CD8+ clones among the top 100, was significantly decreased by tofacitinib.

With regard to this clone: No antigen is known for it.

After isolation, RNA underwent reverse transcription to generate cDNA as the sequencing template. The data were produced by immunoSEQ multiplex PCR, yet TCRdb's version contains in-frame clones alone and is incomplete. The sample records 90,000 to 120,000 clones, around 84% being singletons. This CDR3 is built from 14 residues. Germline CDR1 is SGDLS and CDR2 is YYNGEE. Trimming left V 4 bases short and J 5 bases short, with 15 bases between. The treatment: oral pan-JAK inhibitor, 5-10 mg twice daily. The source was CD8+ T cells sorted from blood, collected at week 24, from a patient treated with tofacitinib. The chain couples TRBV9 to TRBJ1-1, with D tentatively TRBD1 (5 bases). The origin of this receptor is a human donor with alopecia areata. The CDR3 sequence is CASSSRGRGTEAFF. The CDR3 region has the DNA TGTGCCAGCAGCTCTAGGGGAAGGGGTACTGAAGCTTTCTTT.